This is a list of T cell receptor beta chains from one sample in a study of shared clonotypes between healthy human individuals. Libraries were prepared by immunoSEQ multiplex PCR; TCRdb keeps only in-frame clonotypes and omits some of them. The table has approximately 1.1 million clones, around three quarters seen once. The sample consisted of memory CD4+ T cells from PBMCs. The receptors come from a young man in good health. Some clones in this sample may be carry-over from other donors' samples. CDR3s include the opening cysteine and the closing phenylalanine or tryptophan.

V gene	J gene	CDR3 protein
TRBV11-3	TRBJ2-5	CARRAETQYF
TRBV5-5	TRBJ2-5	CASSPGGSGQETQYF
TRBV9	TRBJ2-3	CASSVGHGGRGTDTQYF
TRBV7-9	TRBJ2-1	CASSLNRPGTFF
TRBV27	TRBJ2-1	CASTRLGSFAPRYNEQFF
TRBV4-2	TRBJ2-5	CASSLTGGETQYF
TRBV14	TRBJ2-3	CASSQDFFTDTQYF
TRBV5-6	TRBJ2-7	CASKLAGGTYEQYF
TRBV7-2	TRBJ2-3	CASRLTSGRPTDTQYF
TRBV11-3	TRBJ2-4	CASSLGAGGDDIQYF
TRBV29-1	TRBJ1-2	CSVVGQGGDYGYTF
TRBV5-4	TRBJ2-7	CASSQVGDRGRYEQYF
TRBV7-9	TRBJ1-4	CASSKSSATNEKLFF
TRBV6-4	TRBJ2-6	CASSRDSSSGANVLTF
TRBV28	TRBJ1-2	CASSRGTGGGYGYTF
TRBV4-2	TRBJ2-5	CASSPGNLRGETQYF
TRBV5-1	TRBJ1-1	CASSRGRLGFVNTEAFF
TRBV28	TRBJ2-5	CASSGTSGGQETQYF
TRBV7-6	TRBJ2-3	CASSPRGATDTQYF
TRBV7-8	TRBJ2-1	CASSPSWVTGGNEQFF
TRBV11-2	TRBJ2-7	CASSLVKQYF
TRBV5-1	TRBJ2-5	CASSLLQETQYF
TRBV7-9	TRBJ2-1	CASSFSHDEQFF
TRBV7-2	TRBJ2-5	CASSSVYWGKEAETQYF
TRBV11-2	TRBJ1-1	CASSTAGGGTEAFF
TRBV2	TRBJ2-5	CAGGGSGSETQYF
TRBV5-1	TRBJ1-1	CASSGRGMNTEAFF
TRBV11-2	TRBJ2-5	CASSSTSGSPETQYF
TRBV4-3	TRBJ2-5	CASSQPTSDRVGRETQYF
TRBV21-1	TRBJ2-6	CASSKDIPLRDSKGCRAGANVLTF
TRBV19	TRBJ2-5	CASSIGAFLAGRQETQYF
TRBV15	TRBJ2-7	CATSAQGLREQYF
TRBV28	TRBJ1-1	CASNKLIHNTEAFF
TRBV5-5	TRBJ1-2	CASSFKQGNYGYTF
TRBV5-4	TRBJ2-5	CASSVQTGEKYF
TRBV27	TRBJ2-5	CASSSWDKTQYF
TRBV6-6	TRBJ2-2	CASSDNTNTGELFF
TRBV28	TRBJ2-7	CASRVPKRNEQYF
TRBV28	TRBJ2-2	CASSRLAGVGKTGELFF
TRBV27	TRBJ1-5	CASSPWTGRQPQHF
TRBV2	TRBJ2-2	CASSVGSGRAGELFF
TRBV7-2	TRBJ1-1	CASSLRGRRAGDTEAFF
TRBV18	TRBJ1-2	CASSLGVTGAYGYTF
TRBV4-1	TRBJ1-2	CASSRSLSGANYGYTF
TRBV2	TRBJ2-2	CARPGQGTGELFF
TRBV11-2	TRBJ1-2	CASSTGRANYGYTF